A single sample gave rise to the 2 T cell receptor beta chains below, sequenced in a study of PD-1 blockade in classical Hodgkin lymphoma. The repertoire was sequenced with immunoSEQ multiplex PCR; TCRdb's copy has only in-frame clones and lacks some. The table shows about 94,000 clones, with 89% occurring only once. After autologous stem cell transplantation all patients relapsed, and prior brentuximab vedotin exposure differed between cohorts. The sample was peripheral blood mononuclear cells (PBMCs), taken before the second cycle of nivolumab. The receptors come from a human donor with classical Hodgkin lymphoma.

This clone came up once. J is TRBJ2-2 and V is TRBV4-2; no reliable D call. The CDR3 is made up of 15 amino acids. Germline lookup yields CDR1 LGHNA and CDR2 YNFKEQ. V lost 1 base and J lost 7, with 13 bases in between. CDR3 nucleotide sequence: TGTGCCAGCAGCCAAGTCGGCAGCCTGAGCGGGGAGCTGTTTTTT. This encodes CASSQVGSLSGELFF.

The chain uses TRBV4-1 and TRBJ2-5, with D tentatively TRBD1 (6 bases). The CDR3 runs 17 residues. V lost 0 bases, J lost 0 bases, and 14 bases lay in between. The germline CDR1 and CDR2 sequences are MGHRA and YSYEKL. This CDR3 reads CASSQDWETGNQETQYF. The CDR3 DNA reads TGCGCCAGCAGCCAAGATTGGGAGACAGGCAACCAAGAGACCCAGTACTTC.